A selection of T cell receptor beta chains follows, all from one sample in a study of blood T cells in healthy people across ages. From the 5' RACE reads, TCRdb called clonotypes with MiXCR, one entry per CDR3 protein. Among about 1,400,000 distinct CDR3 sequences listed, approximately 60% were seen once. Material: blood. These receptors were taken from a man aged 18 to 30 in good health. Each CDR3 is given with its conserved first and last residue. The D gene is left open where the match is weak. Size is omitted from some rows. Given values are once, few, many or a class for expanded clones.

d_gene: TRBD2; abundance: .; v_gene: TRBV11-2; j_gene: TRBJ2-7; len: 15; CDR3nt: TGTGCCAGCAGCCTATCGACTAGCGGCATGGTAGAGCAGTACTTC; CDR3aa: CASSLSTSGMVEQYF
d_gene: TRBD1; abundance: .; v_gene: TRBV6-2/TRBV6-3; j_gene: TRBJ2-1; len: 14; CDR3nt: TGTGCCAGCAGTTACGCGCCAGGGGGCAATGAGCAGTTCTTC; CDR3aa: CASSYAPGGNEQFF
d_gene: .; abundance: .; v_gene: TRBV10-3; j_gene: TRBJ2-3; len: 12; CDR3nt: TGTGCCATCAAAGGTTCGGCAGATACGCAGTATTTT; CDR3aa: CAIKGSADTQYF
d_gene: TRBD2; abundance: few; v_gene: TRBV10-3; j_gene: TRBJ2-6; len: 17; CDR3nt: TGTGCCATCAGTGGGCTAGCGGGAGAAACCGGGGCCAACGTCCTGACTTTC; CDR3aa: CAISGLAGETGANVLTF
d_gene: TRBD1; abundance: .; v_gene: TRBV24-1; j_gene: TRBJ2-7; len: 16; CDR3nt: TGTGCCACCAGTGATTTACAGGACAGGGGGCCCCACGAGCAGTACTTC; CDR3aa: CATSDLQDRGPHEQYF
d_gene: .; abundance: once; v_gene: TRBV7-2; j_gene: TRBJ1-6; len: 14; CDR3nt: TGTGCCAGCAGCTTAGTACGGTATAATTCACCCCTCCACTTT; CDR3aa: CASSLVRYNSPLHF
d_gene: .; abundance: few; v_gene: TRBV27; j_gene: TRBJ2-3; len: 16; CDR3nt: TGTGCCAGCACCCCATTGAGGGGGACCACAGGGGATACGCAGTATTTT; CDR3aa: CASTPLRGTTGDTQYF
d_gene: .; abundance: once; v_gene: TRBV29-1; j_gene: TRBJ2-5; len: 13; CDR3nt: TGCAGCGTAATGGGCAGACCCCAAGAGACCCAGTACTTC; CDR3aa: CSVMGRPQETQYF
d_gene: .; abundance: .; v_gene: TRBV12-5; j_gene: TRBJ1-3; len: 14; CDR3nt: TGTGCTAGTGGCCCAGGGTCTGGTGGAAACACCATATATTTT; CDR3aa: CASGPGSGGNTIYF
d_gene: .; abundance: .; v_gene: TRBV24-1; j_gene: TRBJ2-5; len: 14; CDR3nt: TGTGCCACCGGGGACCGCCCTTACCAAGAGACCCAGTACTTC; CDR3aa: CATGDRPYQETQYF
d_gene: .; abundance: .; v_gene: TRBV6-6; j_gene: TRBJ1-5; len: 14; CDR3nt: TGTGCCAGCAGTTATGAGGGATCGAGTCAGCCCCAGCATTTT; CDR3aa: CASSYEGSSQPQHF
d_gene: TRBD2; abundance: .; v_gene: TRBV20-1; j_gene: TRBJ2-7; len: 16; CDR3nt: TGCAGTGCTAGAGATCCCCTAGCGGGGGGGCGTGACGAGCAGTACTTC; CDR3aa: CSARDPLAGGRDEQYF
d_gene: TRBD2; abundance: .; v_gene: TRBV7-2; j_gene: TRBJ2-2; len: 16; CDR3nt: TGTGCCAGCAGCTCAACGGGGGGATCGCGTACCGGGGAGCTGTTTTTT; CDR3aa: CASSSTGGSRTGELFF
d_gene: .; abundance: .; v_gene: TRBV7-2; j_gene: TRBJ2-7; len: 14; CDR3nt: TGTGCCAGCAGCTTAGCGTTTTCTCTCTACGAGCAGTACTTC; CDR3aa: CASSLAFSLYEQYF
d_gene: .; abundance: .; v_gene: TRBV29-1; j_gene: TRBJ1-1; len: 13; CDR3nt: TGCAGCGTTGTCAGGGGCCAGAACACTGAAGCTTTCTTT; CDR3aa: CSVVRGQNTEAFF
d_gene: TRBD2; abundance: .; v_gene: TRBV5-1; j_gene: TRBJ2-1; len: 14; CDR3nt: TGCGCCAGCACCCTCGGACTAGCGGGAGGTGAGCAGTTCTTC; CDR3aa: CASTLGLAGGEQFF
d_gene: .; abundance: once; v_gene: TRBV4-3; j_gene: TRBJ2-2; len: 14; CDR3nt: TGCGCCAGCAGCCAAGATTGGGCAAGCGGGGAGCTGTTTTTT; CDR3aa: CASSQDWASGELFF
d_gene: TRBD1; abundance: .; v_gene: TRBV11-1; j_gene: TRBJ2-7; len: 17; CDR3nt: TGTGCCAGCAGCTTTCGGCGGGGGACAGGGGGCCTCTACGAGCAGTACTTC; CDR3aa: CASSFRRGTGGLYEQYF
d_gene: .; abundance: .; v_gene: TRBV4-1; j_gene: TRBJ2-1; len: 15; CDR3nt: TGCGCCAGCAGCCAAGAAGGGGTTTGGGATATTGAGCAGTTCTTC; CDR3aa: CASSQEGVWDIEQFF
d_gene: .; abundance: many; v_gene: TRBV7-9; j_gene: TRBJ2-7; len: 12; CDR3nt: TGTGCCAGCAGCTCCGACACCTACGAGCAGTACTTC; CDR3aa: CASSSDTYEQYF
d_gene: TRBD2; abundance: few; v_gene: TRBV6-5; j_gene: TRBJ2-7; len: 16; CDR3nt: TGTGCCAGCAGTCCTATCCCCCCTAGCGGGAGCCACGAGCAGTACTTC; CDR3aa: CASSPIPPSGSHEQYF
d_gene: .; abundance: .; v_gene: TRBV12-3/TRBV12-4; j_gene: TRBJ1-1; len: 15; CDR3nt: TGTGCCAGCAGTTTATTAGTAGGGAGTATCCCTGAAGCTTTCTTT; CDR3aa: CASSLLVGSIPEAFF
d_gene: .; abundance: .; v_gene: TRBV18; j_gene: TRBJ2-7; len: 14; CDR3nt: TGTGCCAGCTCACTATCCCCTGGGGAGGACGAGCAGTACTTC; CDR3aa: CASSLSPGEDEQYF
d_gene: .; abundance: .; v_gene: TRBV7-9; j_gene: TRBJ2-5; len: 14; CDR3nt: TGTGCCAGCAGCTTGACACTAAACCAAGAGACCCAGTACTTC; CDR3aa: CASSLTLNQETQYF
d_gene: .; abundance: .; v_gene: TRBV25-1; j_gene: TRBJ2-7; len: 14; CDR3nt: TGTGCCAGCAGTCTCTCCGGACATTCCGTCGAGCAGTACTTC; CDR3aa: CASSLSGHSVEQYF
d_gene: .; abundance: few; v_gene: TRBV29-1; j_gene: TRBJ2-1; len: 14; CDR3nt: TGCAGCGTTGATATTACCACTAGTAACTCTGAGCAGTTCTTC; CDR3aa: CSVDITTSNSEQFF
d_gene: .; abundance: .; v_gene: TRBV4-1; j_gene: TRBJ1-2; len: 15; CDR3nt: TGCGCCAGCAGCCAAGATTGGGCGGCAAACTATGGCTACACCTTC; CDR3aa: CASSQDWAANYGYTF
d_gene: .; abundance: .; v_gene: TRBV20-1; j_gene: TRBJ1-2; len: 11; CDR3nt: TGCAGTCTTCAAAGTACCTATGGCTACACCTTC; CDR3aa: CSLQSTYGYTF